The rows below give T cell receptor beta chains drawn from one sample of a study of blood T cell repertoires in COVID-19. Sequencing used immunoSEQ multiplex PCR; TCRdb keeps in-frame clones, though not all of them. The data show over 30,000 clones, with roughly 75% seen just once and over 12% held by the top ten. Sequenced material: peripheral blood. These receptors all stem from a man of 80 years or more with active or convalescent COVID-19. Both conserved end residues are part of each CDR3. Fields, in order: CDR3 protein, CDR3 DNA, V gene, clone size, J gene, D gene. D genes are given only for firm matches. Size values are once, few and many counts, or a class for expanded clones, and some rows have none.

cdr3_aa: CASSEGGTSGNEQFF
cdr3_nt: TGCGCCAGCAGTGAAGGGGGGACTAGCGGTAATGAGCAGTTCTTC
v_call: TRBV10-1
clone_size: NA
j_call: TRBJ2-1
d_call: TRBD2

cdr3_aa: CASSITGADGYTF
cdr3_nt: TGTGCCAGTAGTATCACAGGTGCTGATGGCTACACCTTC
v_call: TRBV19
clone_size: NA
j_call: TRBJ1-2
d_call: NA

cdr3_aa: CASSTGPYGYTF
cdr3_nt: TGTGCCAGCAGCACAGGGCCCTATGGCTACACCTTC
v_call: TRBV28
clone_size: NA
j_call: TRBJ1-2
d_call: NA

cdr3_aa: CASSFLRDTQYF
cdr3_nt: TGTGCCAGCAGTTTTTTGAGGGATACGCAGTATTTT
v_call: TRBV27
clone_size: NA
j_call: TRBJ2-3
d_call: NA

cdr3_aa: CASGPAGDYEQYF
cdr3_nt: TGTGCCAGCGGACCAGCGGGCGACTACGAGCAGTACTTC
v_call: TRBV6-5
clone_size: few
j_call: TRBJ2-7
d_call: NA

cdr3_aa: CASSSGDNEQFF
cdr3_nt: TGTGCCAGCAGTAGCGGGGATAATGAGCAGTTCTTC
v_call: TRBV28
clone_size: NA
j_call: TRBJ2-1
d_call: TRBD2

cdr3_aa: CASSLVSLSSVNSPLHF
cdr3_nt: TGTGCCAGCAGCCTCGTCTCCCTCTCCTCTGTGAATTCACCCCTCCACTTT
v_call: TRBV7-3
clone_size: medium-sized
j_call: TRBJ1-6
d_call: NA

cdr3_aa: CASSSLGQGDGNTIYF
cdr3_nt: TGTGCCAGCAGTTCGCTCGGACAGGGAGATGGAAACACCATATATTTT
v_call: TRBV28
clone_size: NA
j_call: TRBJ1-3
d_call: TRBD1

cdr3_aa: CASSLAPGQNTEAFF
cdr3_nt: TGCGCCAGCAGCTTGGCCCCGGGACAGAACACTGAAGCTTTCTTT
v_call: TRBV5-1
clone_size: once
j_call: TRBJ1-1
d_call: NA

cdr3_aa: CASSQGYDQVIYEQYF
cdr3_nt: TGCGCCAGCAGCCAAGGGTACGATCAGGTTATTTACGAGCAGTACTTC
v_call: TRBV4-1
clone_size: NA
j_call: TRBJ2-7
d_call: NA

cdr3_aa: CASSLAGTSGYYEQYF
cdr3_nt: TGTGCCAGCAGCTTAGCCGGGACTAGCGGCTACTACGAGCAGTACTTC
v_call: TRBV7-2
clone_size: NA
j_call: TRBJ2-7
d_call: TRBD2

cdr3_aa: CASSPRTGEVETQYF
cdr3_nt: TGTGCCAGCAGCCCCCGGACAGGGGAGGTGGAGACCCAGTACTTC
v_call: TRBV7-9
clone_size: few
j_call: TRBJ2-5
d_call: TRBD1

cdr3_aa: CASNLQGPGGYGYTF
cdr3_nt: TGTGCCAGCAACCTCCAGGGCCCGGGGGGCTATGGCTACACCTTC
v_call: TRBV28
clone_size: once
j_call: TRBJ1-2
d_call: NA

cdr3_aa: CASRRYREFTEAFF
cdr3_nt: TGTGCCAGCAGAAGATACAGGGAATTCACTGAAGCTTTCTTT
v_call: TRBV5-4
clone_size: NA
j_call: TRBJ1-1
d_call: NA

cdr3_aa: CASSITSGSYTDTQYF
cdr3_nt: TGTGCCAGTAGTATTACTAGCGGGAGTTACACAGATACGCAGTATTTT
v_call: TRBV19
clone_size: NA
j_call: TRBJ2-3
d_call: TRBD2

cdr3_aa: CASRPRASYNEQFF
cdr3_nt: TGTGCCAGCAGACCGAGGGCCTCCTACAATGAGCAGTTCTTC
v_call: TRBV25-1
clone_size: NA
j_call: TRBJ2-1
d_call: NA

cdr3_aa: CASSIDYRGRGSGYTF
cdr3_nt: TGTGCCAGTAGTATAGATTACAGGGGGCGAGGAAGCGGCTACACCTTC
v_call: TRBV19
clone_size: NA
j_call: TRBJ1-2
d_call: TRBD1

cdr3_aa: CASSLSGGPYSNQPQHF
cdr3_nt: TGTGCCAGCAGCCTGTCAGGAGGCCCCTATAGCAATCAGCCCCAGCATTTT
v_call: TRBV7-2
clone_size: NA
j_call: TRBJ1-5
d_call: NA

cdr3_aa: CASSVADRAHYGYTF
cdr3_nt: TGTGCCAGCAGCGTGGCCGACAGGGCCCACTATGGCTACACCTTC
v_call: TRBV3-1/TRBV3-2
clone_size: NA
j_call: TRBJ1-2
d_call: TRBD1

cdr3_aa: CASSLRGSNTDTQYF
cdr3_nt: TGTGCCAGCAGCTTACGCGGGAGTAATACAGATACGCAGTATTTT
v_call: TRBV7-2
clone_size: once
j_call: TRBJ2-3
d_call: TRBD2

cdr3_aa: CATSEGTGGRYGELFF
cdr3_nt: TGTGCCACCAGTGAGGGGACAGGGGGACGATATGGGGAGCTGTTTTTT
v_call: TRBV24-1
clone_size: NA
j_call: TRBJ2-2
d_call: TRBD1

cdr3_aa: CASTTGETEAFF
cdr3_nt: TGTGCCAGCACCACAGGGGAAACTGAAGCTTTCTTT
v_call: TRBV3-1/TRBV3-2
clone_size: NA
j_call: TRBJ1-1
d_call: TRBD1

cdr3_aa: CASSLSGGNSPLHF
cdr3_nt: TGTGCCAGCAGCCTGTCAGGGGGAAATTCACCCCTCCACTTT
v_call: TRBV27
clone_size: NA
j_call: TRBJ1-6
d_call: TRBD1

cdr3_aa: CASSYSRTARVAQYF
cdr3_nt: TGTGCCAGCAGTTACTCGAGGACAGCCCGTGTGGCCCAGTACTTC
v_call: TRBV6-5
clone_size: NA
j_call: TRBJ2-5
d_call: NA

cdr3_aa: CASSQGHLAGLKVHEQFF
cdr3_nt: TGTGCCAGCAGCCAAGGGCACTTGGCGGGCCTAAAGGTCCATGAGCAGTTCTTC
v_call: TRBV3-1/TRBV3-2
clone_size: NA
j_call: TRBJ2-1
d_call: NA

cdr3_aa: CASSSAAANQPQHF
cdr3_nt: TGTGCCAGTAGTAGTGCAGCGGCTAATCAGCCCCAGCATTTT
v_call: TRBV19
clone_size: medium-sized
j_call: TRBJ1-5
d_call: NA

cdr3_aa: CASRGLAVKGETQYF
cdr3_nt: TGTGCCAGCAGGGGACTAGCGGTCAAGGGAGAGACCCAGTACTTC
v_call: TRBV6-5
clone_size: NA
j_call: TRBJ2-5
d_call: TRBD2

cdr3_aa: CASSVGASGSVETQYF
cdr3_nt: TGTGCCAGCAGCGTAGGGGCTAGCGGGAGCGTGGAGACCCAGTACTTC
v_call: TRBV9
clone_size: NA
j_call: TRBJ2-5
d_call: TRBD2

cdr3_aa: CASIQQGSGYGYTF
cdr3_nt: TGTGCCAGCATCCAACAGGGGTCGGGGTATGGCTACACCTTC
v_call: TRBV11-3
clone_size: NA
j_call: TRBJ1-2
d_call: TRBD1

cdr3_aa: CASSATGNTGELFF
cdr3_nt: TGTGCCAGCAGTGCGACAGGAAACACCGGGGAGCTGTTTTTT
v_call: TRBV28
clone_size: few
j_call: TRBJ2-2
d_call: NA

cdr3_aa: CASSSVNSPLHF
cdr3_nt: TGTGCCAGCTCATCAGTTAATTCACCCCTCCACTTT
v_call: TRBV18
clone_size: NA
j_call: TRBJ1-6
d_call: NA

cdr3_aa: CASITTSGRAYEQYF
cdr3_nt: TGCGCCAGCATTACGACTAGCGGGAGGGCCTACGAGCAGTACTTC
v_call: TRBV10-2
clone_size: once
j_call: TRBJ2-7
d_call: TRBD2

cdr3_aa: CASSPTRLPDTQYF
cdr3_nt: TGTGCCAGCAGCCCGACTAGGTTACCAGATACGCAGTATTTT
v_call: TRBV6-2/TRBV6-3
clone_size: NA
j_call: TRBJ2-3
d_call: NA

cdr3_aa: CASSQQTGGYEQYF
cdr3_nt: TGTGCCAGTAGCCAGCAAACAGGAGGGTACGAGCAGTACTTC
v_call: TRBV19
clone_size: NA
j_call: TRBJ2-7
d_call: NA

cdr3_aa: CASTIGTGTGYTF
cdr3_nt: TGTGCCAGCACTATAGGGACAGGCACCGGCTACACCTTC
v_call: TRBV28
clone_size: NA
j_call: TRBJ1-2
d_call: TRBD1

cdr3_aa: CASSAQGGTDTQYF
cdr3_nt: TGTGCCAGCAGTGCTCAAGGGGGCACAGATACGCAGTATTTT
v_call: TRBV2
clone_size: NA
j_call: TRBJ2-3
d_call: NA

cdr3_aa: CASSHGTGSSEQYF
cdr3_nt: TGTGCCAGCAGCCACGGGACAGGGTCCTCCGAGCAGTACTTC
v_call: TRBV27
clone_size: once
j_call: TRBJ2-7
d_call: TRBD1

cdr3_aa: CASSYRLAGATQYF
cdr3_nt: TGTGCCAGCAGCTACCGACTAGCGGGGGCTACGCAGTATTTT
v_call: TRBV11-2
clone_size: NA
j_call: TRBJ2-3
d_call: TRBD2

cdr3_aa: CASRSTGGVLDEQFF
cdr3_nt: TGTGCCAGTAGGTCGACAGGGGGTGTCTTAGATGAGCAGTTCTTC
v_call: TRBV19
clone_size: NA
j_call: TRBJ2-1
d_call: TRBD1

cdr3_aa: CASSTRQGAGGYTF
cdr3_nt: TGTGCCAGCAGCACCCGACAGGGGGCAGGTGGCTACACCTTC
v_call: TRBV5-6
clone_size: NA
j_call: TRBJ1-2
d_call: TRBD1

cdr3_aa: CASSGFTGHNSPLHF
cdr3_nt: TGTGCCAGCAGCGGTTTTACAGGCCATAATTCACCCCTCCACTTT
v_call: TRBV2
clone_size: NA
j_call: TRBJ1-6
d_call: NA

cdr3_aa: CASSLAYRRGQETQYF
cdr3_nt: TGTGCCAGCAGCTTAGCCTACAGGCGGGGTCAAGAGACCCAGTACTTC
v_call: TRBV7-2
clone_size: NA
j_call: TRBJ2-5
d_call: NA

cdr3_aa: CSVAAGTGQLRGKNIQYF
cdr3_nt: TGCAGCGTAGCTGCCGGGACAGGTCAATTAAGGGGCAAAAACATTCAGTACTTC
v_call: TRBV29-1
clone_size: medium-sized
j_call: TRBJ2-4
d_call: TRBD1

cdr3_aa: CASSGVGDYEQYF
cdr3_nt: TGTGCCAGCAGTGGTGTCGGGGATTACGAGCAGTACTTC
v_call: TRBV2
clone_size: few
j_call: TRBJ2-7
d_call: NA

cdr3_aa: CASSPPGQLNEKLFF
cdr3_nt: TGTGCCAGCAGCCCCCCGGGACAGCTTAATGAAAAACTGTTTTTT
v_call: TRBV7-9
clone_size: NA
j_call: TRBJ1-4
d_call: TRBD1

cdr3_aa: CSADLGQGDGYTF
cdr3_nt: TGCAGCGCTGATTTGGGACAGGGCGATGGCTACACCTTC
v_call: TRBV29-1
clone_size: NA
j_call: TRBJ1-2
d_call: TRBD1

cdr3_aa: CATSREDRSRETQYF
cdr3_nt: TGTGCCACCAGCAGAGAGGACAGGTCTAGGGAGACCCAGTACTTC
v_call: TRBV15
clone_size: few
j_call: TRBJ2-5
d_call: TRBD1

cdr3_aa: CASSLGGYNEQFF
cdr3_nt: TGTGCCAGCAGCTTGGGCGGGTACAATGAGCAGTTCTTC
v_call: TRBV11-2
clone_size: NA
j_call: TRBJ2-1
d_call: NA

cdr3_aa: CASTTGQLFYGYTF
cdr3_nt: TGTGCCAGTACCACGGGACAGCTCTTCTATGGCTACACCTTC
v_call: TRBV19
clone_size: NA
j_call: TRBJ1-2
d_call: TRBD1

cdr3_aa: CASSKRTSATYEQYF
cdr3_nt: TGTGCCAGCAGCAAGAGGACTAGCGCTACCTACGAGCAGTACTTC
v_call: TRBV7-2
clone_size: NA
j_call: TRBJ2-7
d_call: TRBD2

cdr3_aa: CASSEGPANYEQYF
cdr3_nt: TGCGCCAGCAGTGAGGGTCCCGCTAACTACGAGCAGTACTTC
v_call: TRBV10-2
clone_size: NA
j_call: TRBJ2-7
d_call: NA